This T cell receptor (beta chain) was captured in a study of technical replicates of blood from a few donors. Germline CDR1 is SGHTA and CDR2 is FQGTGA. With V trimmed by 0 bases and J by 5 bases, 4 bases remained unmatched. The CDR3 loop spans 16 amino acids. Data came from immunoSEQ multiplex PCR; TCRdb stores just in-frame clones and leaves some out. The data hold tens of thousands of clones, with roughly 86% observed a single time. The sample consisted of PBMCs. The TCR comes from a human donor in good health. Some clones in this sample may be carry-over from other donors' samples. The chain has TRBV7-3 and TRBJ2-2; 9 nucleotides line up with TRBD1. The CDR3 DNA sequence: TGTGCCAGCAGCTTAACGTACGGGACAGGGACCGGGGAGCTGTTTTTT. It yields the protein CASSLTYGTGTGELFF.